The TCR beta chain under discussion was sequenced for a study of identical twins. Overall study results and limits: Alpha sequences out of frame and shared by twins had excess low generation probability.

A template switching step contributed a universal primer site, while unique molecular identifiers were present in the cDNA. TCRdb itself ran the 5' RACE reads through MiXCR, one entry per CDR3 protein. The sample lists 200,000 to 300,000 distinct CDR3 sequences, about 10% seen once, with 9% to 10% in the top ten. This CDR3 comprises 14 residues. V gave up 2 bases and J gave up 7 bases; unmatched junction bases: 5. This clonotype was counted ten times or more. Its antigen is unknown. Sequenced sample: memory T cells sorted from blood. The TCR originated in a man aged 50 to 59 in good health. The rearrangement links TRBV12-3 or TRBV12-4 to TRBJ2-1, with 7 bases that match TRBD1. CDR3 in amino acids: CASSLSQTGNEQFF. CDR3 nucleotide sequence: TGTGCCAGCAGTTTATCTCAGACAGGGAATGAGCAGTTCTTC.